Here is one T cell receptor beta chain with its context. The specificity of this receptor is unknown. Base qualities are missing; no much larger clone stands one base away. This entry comes from a study of blood T cell repertoires in COVID-19 (dated by TCRdb to about 2020). In terms of the full investigation: Collaborator samples came from the United States, Italy and Spain and covered acute and convalescent phases of COVID-19. The prospective study material was composed of cDNA or gDNA derived from T cells, B-cell-depleted T cells, or PBMCs. Deeply sampled blood TCRbeta repertoires from subjects exposed to, actively infected with, or recovered from COVID-19 were included in the dataset. The repertoires were released in a freely available public database meant as a resource for research on the immune response to SARS-CoV-2. Samples were obtained from the ongoing ImmuneRACE study (first 160 participants) and from 1,200 or so subjects provided by 6 global collaborators. The sample metadata nearly always contained a de-identified subject ID, COVID-19 status, age in years and sex. Where available, HLA class I and class II types were obtained from metadata supplied by the sample provider rather than from assay-based typing.

Each collaborating institution followed its own protocols to collect whole blood in K2EDTA tubes. Collaborator samples were shipped for TCRbeta analysis as frozen whole blood, isolated PBMCs, or DNA extracted from either sample type. TCRbeta CDR3 regions were amplified from genomic DNA using the immunoSEQ Assay, a bias-controlled multiplex PCR. The authors' analysis ran thus. The number of nucleated cells in each sample was estimated by amplification of reference gene primers within the assay. Sequence reads were collapsed and filtered to measure the absolute abundance of every unique TCRbeta CDR3 rearrangement. For each sample, productive Simpson clonality was calculated as the square root of Simpson's diversity index across productive rearrangements. The clones in this table, taken by TCRdb from immuneACCESS, are in-frame only. Not every clone is retained; where verified, under half of the shortfall comes from an unresolved V gene, and the cause of the rest is unknown. The V and J calls and clone size were taken over from that table, and D and trimming were inferred from the DNA. This sample holds 50,000 or so clones; more than 80% were observed only once. Clones ranked in the top ten supply 16% of the sample.

General findings and caveats noted by the study authors: Clinical and demographic metadata were provided uncurated, with the amount varying by source and participant.

Sequenced material: peripheral blood. This sequence was found in a man in his forties with acute or convalescent COVID-19.

In nucleotides, the sequence is TGTGCCAGCAAACAGGGTATCCTACCTAACTATGGCTACACCTTC. Its protein product is CASKQGILPNYGYTF. The rearrangement joined TRBV28 to TRBJ1-2; the D gene is perhaps TRBD1, from 6 matching bases. The CDR3 contains 15 residues, cysteine and phenylalanine counted. Only the CDR3 DNA is retained, 45 bases long and in frame from the first base. CDR1 and CDR2 (MDHEN, SYDVKM) derive from the germline V gene. Deletion took 7 bases off V and 0 bases off J, with a span of 15 bases between the germline ends.